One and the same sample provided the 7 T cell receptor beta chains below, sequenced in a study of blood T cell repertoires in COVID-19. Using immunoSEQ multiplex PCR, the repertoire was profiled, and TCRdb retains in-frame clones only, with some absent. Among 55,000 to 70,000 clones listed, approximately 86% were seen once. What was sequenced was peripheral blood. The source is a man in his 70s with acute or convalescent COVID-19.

CDR3 region: CASSLQAAGPDTQYF. The CDR3, as DNA: TGCGCCAGCAGCTTACAGGCCGCCGGTCCAGATACGCAGTATTTT. The rearrangement links TRBV5-1 to TRBJ2-3; D perhaps matches TRBD1 (5 bases). Germline assignment: CDR1 SGHRS and CDR2 YFSETQ. The V gene lost 2 bases and the J gene lost 4 bases, with 14 bases spanning the gap. The CDR3 covers 15 residues.

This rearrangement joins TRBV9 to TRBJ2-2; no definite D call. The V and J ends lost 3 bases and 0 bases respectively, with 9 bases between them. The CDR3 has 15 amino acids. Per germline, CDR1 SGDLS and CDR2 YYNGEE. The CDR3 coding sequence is TGTGCCAGCAGCGACTTGAGAGCGAACACCGGGGAGCTGTTTTTT. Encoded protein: CASSDLRANTGELFF.

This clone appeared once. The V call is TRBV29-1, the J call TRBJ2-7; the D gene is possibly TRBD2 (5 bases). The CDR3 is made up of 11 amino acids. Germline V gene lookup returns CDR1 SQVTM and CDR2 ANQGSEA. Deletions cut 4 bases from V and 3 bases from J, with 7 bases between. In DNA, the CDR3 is TGCAGCGTTGGACTAAACTACGAGCAGTACTTC. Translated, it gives CSVGLNYEQYF.

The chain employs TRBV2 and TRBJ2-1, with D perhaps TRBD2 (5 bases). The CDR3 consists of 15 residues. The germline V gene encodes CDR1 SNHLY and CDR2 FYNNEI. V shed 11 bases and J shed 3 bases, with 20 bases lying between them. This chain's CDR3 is CAGELSGLDYNEQFF. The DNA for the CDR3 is TGTGCCGGCGAGTTGAGTGGACTTGACTACAATGAGCAGTTCTTC.

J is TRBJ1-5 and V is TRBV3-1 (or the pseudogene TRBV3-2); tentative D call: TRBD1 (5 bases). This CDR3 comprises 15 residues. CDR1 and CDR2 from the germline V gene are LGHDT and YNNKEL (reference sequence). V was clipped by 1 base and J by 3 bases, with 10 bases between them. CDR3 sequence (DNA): TGTGCCAGCAGCCAAGGGACAACCAACAATCAGCCCCAGCATTTT. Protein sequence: CASSQGTTNNQPQHF.

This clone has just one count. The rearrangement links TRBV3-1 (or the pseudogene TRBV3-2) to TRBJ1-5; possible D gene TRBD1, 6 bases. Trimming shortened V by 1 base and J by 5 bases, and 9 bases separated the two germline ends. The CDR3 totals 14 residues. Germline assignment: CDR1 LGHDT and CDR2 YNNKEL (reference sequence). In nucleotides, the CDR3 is TGTGCCAGCAGCCAAGGGACAGCTTATCAGCCCCAGCATTTT. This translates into CASSQGTAYQPQHF.

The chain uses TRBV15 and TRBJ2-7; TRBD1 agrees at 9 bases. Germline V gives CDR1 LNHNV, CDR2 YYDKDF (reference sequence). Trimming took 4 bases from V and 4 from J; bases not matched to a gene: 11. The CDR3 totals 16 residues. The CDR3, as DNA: TGTGCCACCAGCATTTCGACAGGGGGGTTCGGGTACGAGCAGTACTTC. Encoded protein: CATSISTGGFGYEQYF.